These T cell receptor beta chains were read from a single sample in a study of radiotherapy plus CTLA-4 blockade in lung cancer. Method: immunoSEQ multiplex PCR; TCRdb's copy keeps in-frame clones and lacks some. Counted here are some 110,000 clones, around 90% occurring once; the ten biggest clones make up just under 7%. The material was peripheral blood, obtained from a patient treated with radiotherapy plus ipilimumab. The receptor set was obtained from a human donor with non-small cell lung cancer that progressed on radiotherapy plus ipilimumab. The CDR3 runs from the conserved cysteine through the conserved F or W. A D gene is named only where the DNA matches it firmly. Size values are once, few and many counts, or a class for expanded clones, and some rows have none.

V	size	J	D	DNA	CDR3
TRBV2	.	TRBJ1-5	.	TGTGCCAGCAGTGTGGGAACAGGGAATCAGCCCCAGCATTTT	CASSVGTGNQPQHF
TRBV7-2	.	TRBJ2-1	TRBD2	TGTGCCAGCAGCTTAGGCGGGGGTGAGCAGTTCTTC	CASSLGGGEQFF
TRBV27	.	TRBJ2-7	.	TGTGCCAGCAGTTTTACAGGATACGAGCAGTACTTC	CASSFTGYEQYF
TRBV5-4	.	TRBJ1-1	.	TGTGCCAGCAGCGCTGCACAGGGATTGAACACTGAAGCTTTCTTT	CASSAAQGLNTEAFF
TRBV2	once	TRBJ2-1	.	TGTGCCAGCAGTGAAGCAACCGGCGGGGGCTTTGAGTTCTTC	CASSEATGGGFEFF
TRBV6-1	.	TRBJ1-1	.	TGTGCCAGCAGGACTTCGGACAGAGAGAACACTGAAGCTTTCTTT	CASRTSDRENTEAFF
TRBV27	.	TRBJ2-7	TRBD2	TGTGCCAGCAGTTCACCCCGGGGTAGCGGGAGGAGGTACGAGCAGTACTTC	CASSSPRGSGRRYEQYF
TRBV5-1	.	TRBJ1-1	.	TGCGCCAGCAGCTTGGAGGGAGTCACTGAAGCTTTCTTT	CASSLEGVTEAFF
TRBV6-1	.	TRBJ2-5	TRBD2	TGTGCCAGCAGTGAACCCACCCGACTAGCGTTCGAGACCCAGTACTTC	CASSEPTRLAFETQYF
TRBV7-9	once	TRBJ2-1	.	TGTGCCAGCAGCTTTGACCTCGGGGAGCAGTTCTTC	CASSFDLGEQFF